What follows are 26 T cell receptor beta chains derived from one specimen sequenced in a study of cytomegalovirus exposure and HLA in healthy donors. The study ran its PCR with 60 Vbeta and 13 Jbeta primers. TCRdb keeps only in-frame clones here, not all; method: immunoSEQ multiplex PCR. Among approximately 200,000 clones, 65% to 90% were seen once, and the ten largest hold about 2.5%. Specimen: PBMCs. Receptors were obtained from a woman in her forties or fifties in good health and CMV-seronegative.

The gene calls are TRBV28 and TRBJ2-7; D remains ambiguous. With 3 bases removed from V and 5 bases from J, the gap between germline ends came to 8 bases. This CDR3 is 12 amino acids long. The V gene's germline CDR1 is MDHEN and CDR2 SYDVKM. The CDR3 here is CASSFSPNEQYF. The CDR3, as DNA: TGTGCCAGCAGTTTTTCCCCCAACGAGCAGTACTTC.

The V gene is TRBV10-3, the J gene TRBJ2-1; 12 positions agree with TRBD2. The V gene's germline CDR1 is ENHRY and CDR2 SYGVKD. This CDR3 contains 15 residues. Unmatched junction bases numbered 5, after V lost 2 bases and J lost 9 bases. The CDR3 region is CAISEVLAGGFEQFF. CDR3 bases: TGTGCCATCAGTGAGGTTCTAGCGGGAGGGTTTGAGCAGTTCTTC.

CDR3 amino acids: CASSLLSSKDTQYF. CDR3 coding DNA: TGTGCCAGCAGCTTGCTATCCTCCAAGGATACGCAGTATTTT. The chain carries TRBV5-5 and TRBJ2-3; D unclear. CDR3 length: 14 residues. Trimming left V 1 base short and J 6 bases short, with 12 bases between. Germline loops: CDR1 SGHKS, CDR2 YYEKEE (reference sequence).

The chain has TRBV7-9 and TRBJ1-2, with D possibly matching TRBD1 (5 bases). Per the germline V gene, CDR1 is SEHNR and CDR2 is FQNEAQ (reference sequence). This CDR3 is built from 15 residues. Trimming cost V 1 base and J 1 base, with 10 bases left between them. The CDR3 coding sequence is TGTGCCAGCAGCTTAGGGGGCAGAAATAACTATGGCTACACCTTC. Its translation is CASSLGGRNNYGYTF.

As DNA, the CDR3 is TGCGCCAGCAGCTCCCCGAGGTTATACCAAGAGACCCAGTACTTC. The encoded protein is CASSSPRLYQETQYF. This chain joins TRBV5-1 and TRBJ2-5; D ambiguous. This CDR3 is built from 15 residues. The germline V gene encodes CDR1 SGHRS and CDR2 YFSETQ. The germline V and J ends were trimmed by 3 bases and 0 bases, with 12 bases remaining between them.

The chain is built from TRBV30 and TRBJ2-3, with D possibly being TRBD1 (5 bases). Germline V lookup: CDR1 GTSNPN, CDR2 SVGIG (reference sequence). The CDR3 is 21 amino acids. CDR3 amino acids: CALKGLDSPFPQRKNTDTQYF. In DNA form, the CDR3 reads TGTGCTCTTAAAGGCCTCGACAGTCCTTTTCCCCAACGGAAAAACACAGATACGCAGTATTTT.

The genes are TRBV7-5 and TRBJ2-5; the D call of TRBD2 is as the table states it, not checked on the DNA. TRBV7-5 is annotated as a pseudogene. The CDR3 runs to 15 residues. Here the CDR3 DNA reads TGTGTCAGAAGCACCCGACTAGTTGAGCGAGAGACCCAGTACTTC. Translation gives CVRSTRLVERETQYF.

This rearrangement joins TRBV30 to TRBJ1-1, with TRBD1 identical over 7 bases. With V trimmed by 0 bases and J by 11 bases, 6 bases remained unmatched. CDR3 length: 12 residues. Germline V CDR1 and CDR2: GTSNPN, SVGIG (reference sequence). Here the CDR3 DNA reads TGTGCCTGGAGTGTCGACAGGGTTAATGCTTTCTTT. Translating it yields CAWSVDRVNAFF. The variable domain in full, completed from reference TRBV30 and TRBJ1-1, reads SQTIHQWPATLVQPVGSPLSLECTVEGTSNPNLYWYRQAAGRGLQLLFYSVGIGQISSEVPQNLSASRPQDRQFILSSKKLLLSDSGFYLCAWSVDRVNAFFGQGTRLTVV.

This clone came up once. CDR3 amino acids: CASTRTGQNTGELFF. CDR3 DNA: TGTGCCAGCACCCGGACAGGGCAGAACACCGGGGAGCTGTTTTTT. The genes are TRBV6-6 and TRBJ2-2; TRBD1 matches at 8 bases. The CDR3 loop spans 15 amino acids. The V gene end was trimmed by 7 bases and the J gene end by 1 base; junction bases not matched to a gene: 5. Germline lookup yields CDR1 MNHNY and CDR2 SVGAGI (reference sequence).

The chain recombines TRBV19 with TRBJ1-2, with TRBD1 matching 9 bases. Germline V gene sequence: CDR1 LNHDA, CDR2 SQIVND (reference sequence). The CDR3 runs 17 residues. The V and J ends lost 9 bases and 1 base, in that order; junction bases with no gene match: 15. In DNA, the CDR3 is TGTGCCAGCAACGGCTACGGGCTGGGACAGGGTAACTATGGCTACACCTTC. This encodes CASNGYGLGQGNYGYTF. Looking up the rest from reference TRBV19 and TRBJ1-2 gives the full variable domain: DGGITQSPKYLFRKEGQNVTLSCEQNLNHDAMYWYRQDPGQGLRLIYYSQIVNDFQKGDIAEGYSVSREKKESFPLTVTSAQKNPTAFYLCASNGYGLGQGNYGYTFGSGTRLTVV.

The chain employs TRBV18 and TRBJ1-1, with 7 bases aligning to TRBD1. The V segment lost 4 bases and the J segment 0 bases; nucleotides outside the gene matches: 8. The CDR3 is made up of 16 amino acids. Germline values: CDR1 KGHSH, CDR2 LQKENI. CDR3 loop: CASSLRRGTLNTEAFF. The CDR3 DNA reads as TGTGCCAGCTCACTTCGCAGGGGGACCTTGAACACTGAAGCTTTCTTT.

The rearrangement links TRBV15 to TRBJ1-5; TRBD1 might be the D (6 bases). The CDR3 contains 14 residues. Germline values: CDR1 LNHNV, CDR2 YYDKDF (reference sequence). Trimming took off 6 bases at V and 0 bases at J, with 9 bases between the two ends. CDR3 protein: CATSTTGSNQPQHF. The CDR3 nucleotides read TGTGCCACCAGTACGACAGGTAGCAATCAGCCCCAGCATTTT.

The chain recombines TRBV7-8 with TRBJ1-2; D not resolved. The CDR3 covers 16 residues. The germline V gene encodes CDR1 SGHVS and CDR2 FQNEAQ. V lost 4 bases and J 2 bases, leaving 17 bases between the germline ends. CDR3 protein: CASSSTHRDYNYGYTF. CDR3 coding DNA: TGTGCCAGCAGCTCTACCCACCGGGATTACAACTATGGCTACACCTTC.

This clone was found once. The chain employs TRBV5-1 and TRBJ2-5, with 10 bases matching TRBD2. The J call may be wrong; the DNA end is better matched by TRBJ2-7. CDR3 length equals 15 residues. The germline CDR1 and CDR2 sequences are SGHRS and YFSETQ. The CDR3 region is CASSPGTSANHEQYF. The CDR3 nucleotides are TGCGCCAGCAGCCCCGGGACTAGCGCAAATCACGAGCAGTACTTC.

V gene TRBV19 combines with J gene TRBJ1-5; D is undetermined. The length of the CDR3 is 16 residues. The germline V gene encodes CDR1 LNHDA and CDR2 SQIVND (reference sequence). V was clipped by 8 bases and J by 2 bases, with 19 bases between them. CDR3 DNA sequence: TGTGCCAGTCTAGTAGGCCCCTCCGGCGGCAATCAGCCCCAGCATTTT. This encodes CASLVGPSGGNQPQHF.

As to this clone: The sample holds other DNA sequences that translate to the same CDR3. This chain uses TRBV29-1 with TRBJ2-3, with 9 bases aligning to TRBD2. The CDR3 has 14 amino acids. Per the germline V gene, CDR1 is SQVTM and CDR2 is ANQGSEA. J gave up 6 bases and V 4 bases, and 8 bases lay outside the gene matches. CDR3 coding DNA: TGCAGCGTTGGGGTAGCGGGAGTTGCGGATACGCAGTATTTT. Translation: CSVGVAGVADTQYF.

This sequence joins TRBV25-1 and TRBJ1-6; D unresolved. Trimming pared 3 bases from V and 0 bases from J, leaving 9 bases between. Per germline, CDR1 MGHDK and CDR2 SYGVNS. This CDR3 region has 16 residues. CDR3 loop: CASSDPGSSYNSPLHF. The CDR3, as DNA: TGTGCCAGCAGTGACCCCGGGAGCTCCTATAATTCACCCCTCCACTTT.

This clone has only one observation. The chain recombines TRBV7-8 with TRBJ1-4; 9 bases are shared with TRBD1. Looked up from germline, CDR1 is SGHVS and CDR2 is FQNEAQ. This CDR3 has 14 amino acids. Trimming took 5 bases from V and 7 from J; bases not matched to a gene: 5. The DNA of the CDR3 is TGTGCCAGCAGCAAGACAGGGGGAGGTGAAAAACTGTTTTTT. As protein: CASSKTGGGEKLFF.

The table lists this clone with a count of one. The CDR3 coding sequence is TGTGCCAGCAGCCTGAGAGGGCCTAACACTGAAGCTTTCTTT. This codes for CASSLRGPNTEAFF. V gene TRBV27 combines with J gene TRBJ1-1; D gene ambiguous. This CDR3 comprises 14 residues. Germline CDR1 is MNHEY and CDR2 is SMNVEV (reference sequence). The ends were cut back, 6 bases at V and 2 bases at J, with 13 bases in the middle.

The chain recombines TRBV27 with TRBJ1-2; weak D call: TRBD1 (6 bases). V was cut by 2 bases and J by 6 bases, with 10 bases left in between. Germline CDR1 and CDR2: MNHEY and SMNVEV (reference sequence). The CDR3 consists of 13 residues. The CDR3 reads CASSLLQGDGYTF. DNA of the CDR3: TGTGCCAGCAGTTTACTACAGGGCGATGGCTACACCTTC.

The chain recombines TRBV20-1 with TRBJ2-1; the D gene is possibly TRBD2 (5 bases). The length of the CDR3 is 10 residues. V was cut by 5 bases and J by 10 bases, with 9 bases left in between. Germline V gene data show CDR1 as DFQATT and CDR2 as SNEGSKA (reference sequence). The CDR3 is CSAYAGEQFF. CDR3 DNA: TGCAGTGCTTATGCGGGCGAGCAGTTCTTC.

The rearrangement links TRBV10-1 to TRBJ1-3, with 9 bases identical to TRBD1. Germline-derived CDR1 and CDR2 are WNHNN and SYGVQD (reference sequence). V was pared by 4 bases and J by 3 bases, with 4 bases of the junction left unmatched. The CDR3 extends over 15 amino acids. The CDR3 DNA is TGCGCCAGCAGTGCGGACAGGGGTGGTGGAAACACCATATATTTT. Its translation: CASSADRGGGNTIYF.

The rearrangement links TRBV15 to TRBJ1-4, with D tentatively TRBD1 (5 bases). V lost 8 bases and J 7 bases, leaving 17 bases between the germline ends. The CDR3 covers 14 residues. CDR1 LNHNV and CDR2 YYDKDF come from the germline V gene (reference sequence). CDR3 loop: CATGGVKRREKLFF. The CDR3 nucleotides are TGTGCCACCGGGGGGGTAAAGCGACGTGAAAAACTGTTTTTT.

The rearrangement joins TRBV27 to TRBJ2-7; D is perhaps TRBD2 (6 bases). CDR1 and CDR2 from the germline V gene are MNHEY and SMNVEV (reference sequence). The CDR3 is 13 residues long. Deletions cut 3 bases from V and 5 bases from J, with 11 bases between. The CDR3, as DNA: TGTGCCAGCAGTTTGTCGGGAGTGAACGAGCAGTACTTC. This translates into CASSLSGVNEQYF.

This chain joins TRBV19 and TRBJ2-7; D perhaps matches TRBD1 (6 bases). Between the trimmed V and J ends, which lost 5 bases and 2 bases, there was a span of 13 bases. CDR3 size: 14 residues. Germline lookup yields CDR1 LNHDA and CDR2 SQIVND (reference sequence). The CDR3 DNA sequence: TGTGCCAGTAGTTACACAGGGATCGCCTACGAGCAGTACTTC. This encodes CASSYTGIAYEQYF.

Comment on this clone: The DNA is omitted, as the CDR3 cannot be located on it reliably, and the CDR3 follows TCRdb's listing. V is TRBV27 and J is TRBJ2-5; TRBD2, the D gene given by the table, was not confirmed from the DNA. The CDR3 length equals 16 residues, ends included. The germline gives CDR1 MNHEY, CDR2 SMNVEV (reference sequence). CDR3: CASSTSGLADQETQYF.